These 9 T cell receptor beta chains were all obtained from the same sample, sequenced in a study of cytomegalovirus exposure and HLA in healthy donors. The primer mix had 60 Vbeta and 13 Jbeta primers. Some clones are missing from TCRdb's copy, which holds only in-frame ones; the method was immunoSEQ multiplex PCR. Altogether about 110,000 clones are present, 73% being singletons, with the ten largest covering around 7.7%. The sample taken for sequencing was PBMCs. The receptor set was obtained from a man in his forties in good health and CMV-seronegative.

V is TRBV5-1 and J is TRBJ1-6, with 8 bases matching TRBD1. This CDR3 is built from 18 residues. CDR1 is SGHRS, CDR2 YFSETQ, per germline. V shed 4 bases and J 3 bases; nucleotides not matched to a gene: 12. CDR3 residues: CASSPGDLGQGYNSPLHF. CDR3 nucleotides: TGCGCCAGCAGCCCGGGGGATTTAGGACAGGGCTATAATTCACCCCTCCACTTT.

The chain recombines TRBV5-1 with TRBJ1-5; 8 positions match TRBD1. The V gene end was trimmed by 0 bases and the J gene end by 2 bases; junction bases not matched to a gene: 7. The CDR3 extends over 17 amino acids. Germline CDR1 SGHRS, CDR2 YFSETQ. CDR3 sequence (DNA): TGCGCCAGCAGCTTGGGGATTCCAGGGGGCGGCAATCAGCCCCAGCATTTT. The encoded protein is CASSLGIPGGGNQPQHF.

J is TRBJ2-7 and V is TRBV11-2; 8 bases fit TRBD1. This CDR3 region has 16 residues. The germline gives CDR1 SGHAT, CDR2 FQNNGV. After removal of 1 base from V and 6 bases from J, the junction contained 11 bases not matched to a gene. CDR3 sequence: CASSLVLGQGACEQYF. The CDR3 nucleotides read TGTGCCAGCAGCTTAGTTTTAGGGCAGGGGGCATGCGAGCAGTACTTC.

The chain recombines TRBV4-2 with TRBJ2-1; 11 bases map to TRBD2. With V trimmed by 3 bases and J by 9 bases, 7 bases remained unmatched. The CDR3 loop spans 15 amino acids. Germline CDR1 and CDR2: LGHNA and YNFKEQ. The CDR3 here is CASSQLSGGAGEQFF. CDR3 bases: TGTGCCAGCAGCCAGCTTAGCGGGGGGGCGGGTGAGCAGTTCTTC.

The chain uses TRBV5-4 and TRBJ1-2; D ambiguous. The V end was cut by 6 bases, the J end by 5 bases, with 20 bases between. Germline V gene lookup returns CDR1 SGHNT and CDR2 YYREEE (reference sequence). The CDR3 spans 15 residues. In nucleotides, the CDR3 is TGTGCCAGCACTCCTCGGGGTGGTGGGAAGTATGGCTACACCTTC. Amino acid sequence: CASTPRGGGKYGYTF.

The chain joins TRBV7-8 to TRBJ1-2, with D possibly being TRBD1 (5 bases). Germline assignment: CDR1 SGHVS and CDR2 FQNEAQ. There are 14 residues in the CDR3. Between the trimmed V and J ends, which lost 5 bases and 2 bases, there was a span of 12 bases. CDR3 protein: CASSPSGGNYGYTF. For the CDR3, the DNA is TGTGCCAGCAGCCCCTCGGGGGGGAACTATGGCTACACCTTC.

This clone has a handful of counts. This chain uses TRBV2 with TRBJ2-5; D uncertain. The CDR3 has 14 residues. The germline CDR1 and CDR2 sequences are SNHLY and FYNNEI. The V end was cut by 3 bases, the J end by 2 bases, with 10 bases between. In DNA form, the CDR3 reads TGTGCCAGCAGTGATCGTCCGAGACAAGAGACCCAGTACTTC. Translated: CASSDRPRQETQYF.

The CDR3 region has the DNA TGTGCCAGCAGTGATCTCCCAGCGGGGGCAGAGACCCAGTACTTC. It encodes CASSDLPAGAETQYF. The chain carries TRBV6-1 and TRBJ2-5, with TRBD2 matching over 8 bases. J was trimmed by 4 bases and V by 3 bases; bases with no gene match: 7. This CDR3 spans 15 amino acids. In germline, CDR1 is MNHNS, CDR2 SASEGT.

This clone was found a few times. In DNA form, the CDR3 reads TGCGCCAGCAGCCAAGGCCCCGGAGATACGCAGTATTTT. Encoded protein: CASSQGPGDTQYF. The gene calls are TRBV4-3 and TRBJ2-3, with unresolved D. The CDR3 is 13 residues long. From germline, CDR1 is LGHNA and CDR2 YSLEER. Trimming removed 1 base at V and 5 bases at J, with 7 bases between.